A selection of T cell receptor beta chains follows, all from one sample in a study of cytomegalovirus exposure and HLA in healthy donors. TCRdb keeps only in-frame clones here, not all; method: immunoSEQ multiplex PCR. The sample has about 150,000 clones, 75% to 80% seen once. The sample taken for sequencing was PBMCs. The receptors derive from a woman younger than 45 in good health and CMV-seronegative. The CDR3 runs from the conserved cysteine through the conserved F or W. The D gene is left open where the match is weak. Clone sizes are given selectively: once, few, many, or a class where the clone is expanded.

TRBV25-1	few	TRBJ1-2	.	TGTGCCAGCAGTGAAAGTCGAAGGGGATCATCGAACTATGGCTACACCTTC	CASSESRRGSSNYGYTF
TRBV7-6	.	TRBJ2-1	TRBD1	TGTGCCAGCAGCTTAAATACCGGGACAGGGGGCTCCTACAATGAGCAGTTCTTC	CASSLNTGTGGSYNEQFF
TRBV5-4	.	TRBJ1-2	TRBD1	TGTGCCAGCACCCGACAGGGATTTTTGGAAGGCTACACCTTC	CASTRQGFLEGYTF
TRBV7-2	.	TRBJ2-3	.	TGTGCCAGCAGCTTAGGGCAGTCTAGCACAGATACGCAGTATTTT	CASSLGQSSTDTQYF
TRBV14	.	TRBJ1-1	TRBD1	TGTGCCAGCAGCCAAGAAGGGGGCTCTTACGGGGCTTTCTTT	CASSQEGGSYGAFF
TRBV28	.	TRBJ1-2	.	TGTGCCAGCAGTTCACACAGGGCGGGGGAGGTTGGCTACACCTTC	CASSSHRAGEVGYTF
TRBV7-9	.	TRBJ2-1	TRBD1	TGTGCCAGTACCGAAACAGGGGGAGGTAATGAGCAGTTCTTC	CASTETGGGNEQFF
TRBV30	.	TRBJ1-6	TRBD1	TGTGCCCAGGACAGGGGGACGAGGAATTCACCCCTCCACTTT	CAQDRGTRNSPLHF
TRBV5-1	.	TRBJ1-4	.	TGCGCCAGCCAATGGGACAAACCGGCAACTAATGAAAAACTGTTTTTT	CASQWDKPATNEKLFF
TRBV6-5	.	TRBJ1-1	.	TGTGCCAGCAGTTACGGGCTCTTGAACACTGAAGCTTTCTTT	CASSYGLLNTEAFF
TRBV5-6	once	TRBJ1-1	.	TGTGCCAGCAGCAACCGACTACGGAACACTGAAGCTTTCTTT	CASSNRLRNTEAFF
TRBV6-5	.	TRBJ1-1	.	TGTGCCAGCAGTTACGGGGGCGCGAACACTGAAGCTTTCTTT	CASSYGGANTEAFF
TRBV6-1	.	TRBJ1-5	.	TGTGCCAGCAGTGAAAACAGGCCGGATAGCAATCAGCCCCAGCATTTT	CASSENRPDSNQPQHF
TRBV4-3	.	TRBJ1-1	TRBD1	TGCGCCAGCAGCCCCACGGACAGGGGGCTTTTCGACACTGAAGCTTTCTTT	CASSPTDRGLFDTEAFF
TRBV4-3	once	TRBJ2-7	.	TGCGCCAGCAGCAAAGAGTTGGACGGGAGCTACGAGCAGTACTTC	CASSKELDGSYEQYF
TRBV29-1	.	TRBJ2-3	TRBD2	TGCAGCGTAGACGGACTAGCGGGGGGCGCAGATACGCAGTATTTT	CSVDGLAGGADTQYF
TRBV9	.	TRBJ2-5	.	TGTGCCAGCAGCGTCTCTACAGGGCGGGGGGAGACCCAGTACTTC	CASSVSTGRGETQYF
TRBV21-1	.	TRBJ1-1	.	TGTGCCAGCCTCAAGGCGGGACAGCGTTGGAACACTGAAGCTTTCTTT	CASLKAGQRWNTEAFF
TRBV7-3	.	TRBJ2-7	TRBD2	TGTGCCAGCAGCCCCCGGGGGGGGAACGAGCAGTACTTC	CASSPRGGNEQYF
TRBV2	.	TRBJ2-1	TRBD2	TGTGCCAGCATAGCGGGGGGGACTTTCAATGAGCAGTTCTTC	CASIAGGTFNEQFF
TRBV11-3	.	TRBJ2-2	TRBD1	TGTGCCAGCAGCTCCCCGGACAGGACTGGCACCGGGGAGCTGTTTTTT	CASSSPDRTGTGELFF
TRBV27	.	TRBJ1-2	.	TGTGCCAGCAGTCTGCTCCCAGGGCCCTATGGCTACACCTTC	CASSLLPGPYGYTF
TRBV7-8	.	TRBJ2-1	TRBD2	TGTGCCAGCAGCCCGCCGGGACTAGCGGGGGCATCGTCCAATGAGCAGTTCTTC	CASSPPGLAGASSNEQFF